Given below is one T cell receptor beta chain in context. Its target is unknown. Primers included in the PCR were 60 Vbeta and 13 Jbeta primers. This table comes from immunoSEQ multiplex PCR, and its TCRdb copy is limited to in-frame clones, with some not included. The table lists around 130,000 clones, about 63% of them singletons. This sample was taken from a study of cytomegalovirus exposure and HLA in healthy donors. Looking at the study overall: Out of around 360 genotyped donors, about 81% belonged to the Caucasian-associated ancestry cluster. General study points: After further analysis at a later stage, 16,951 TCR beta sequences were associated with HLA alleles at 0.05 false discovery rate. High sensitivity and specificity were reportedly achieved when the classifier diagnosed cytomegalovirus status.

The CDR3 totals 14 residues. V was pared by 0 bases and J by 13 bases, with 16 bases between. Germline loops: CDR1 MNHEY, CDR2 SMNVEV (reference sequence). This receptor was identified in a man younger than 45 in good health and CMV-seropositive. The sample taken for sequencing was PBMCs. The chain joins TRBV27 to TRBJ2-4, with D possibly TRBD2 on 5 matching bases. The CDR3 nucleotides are TGTGCCAGCAGTTTATCGCCGTGGAGGCCCCGGCAGTACTTC. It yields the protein CASSLSPWRPRQYF.